This T cell receptor (beta chain) comes out of a study of T cell changes during pregnancy in multiple sclerosis. The table came from immunoSEQ multiplex PCR; TCRdb's copy has only in-frame clones and leaves some out. The sample shows 50,000 or so clones, about 92% of them seen only once. Trimming removed 6 bases from V and 5 bases from J; junction bases left unmatched: 3. The CDR3 extends over 14 amino acids. Germline V CDR1 and CDR2: SGHNT, YYREEE (reference sequence). The sample consisted of peripheral blood, taken in the third trimester of pregnancy. The chain has TRBV5-4 and TRBJ2-1; TRBD2 agrees at 12 bases. The clonotype comes from a female donor with multiple sclerosis, enrolled in a pregnancy study. The CDR3 here is CASTRTSGDNEQFF. The CDR3 DNA reads TGTGCCAGCACCCGGACTAGCGGGGACAATGAGCAGTTCTTC.